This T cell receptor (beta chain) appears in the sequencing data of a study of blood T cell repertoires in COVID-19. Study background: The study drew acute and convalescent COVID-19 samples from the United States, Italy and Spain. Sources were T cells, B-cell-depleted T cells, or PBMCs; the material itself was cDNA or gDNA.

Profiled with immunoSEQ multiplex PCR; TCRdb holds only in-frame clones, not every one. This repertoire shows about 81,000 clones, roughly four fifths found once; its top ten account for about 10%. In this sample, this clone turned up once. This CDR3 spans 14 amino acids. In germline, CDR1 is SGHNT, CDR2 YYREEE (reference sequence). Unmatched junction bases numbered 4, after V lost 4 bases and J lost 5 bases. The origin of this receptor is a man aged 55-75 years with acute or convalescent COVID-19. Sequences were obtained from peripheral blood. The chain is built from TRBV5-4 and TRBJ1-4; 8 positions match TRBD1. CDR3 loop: CASSPTGENEKLFF. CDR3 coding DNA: TGTGCCAGCAGCCCGACAGGGGAGAATGAAAAACTGTTTTTT. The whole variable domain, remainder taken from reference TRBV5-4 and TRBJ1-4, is ETGVTQSPTHLIKTRGQQVTLRCSSQSGHNTVSWYQQALGQGPQFIFQYYREEENGRGNFPPRFSGLQFPNYSSELNVNALELDDSALYLCASSPTGENEKLFFGSGTQLSVL.